This entry describes one T cell receptor (beta chain). This clone was counted between two and nine times. This clone's antigen is unknown. The record has no base qualities; no much larger clone is one base away. TCRbeta CDR3 regions were amplified from genomic DNA by means of the immunoSEQ Assay, a bias-controlled multiplex PCR. Processing in the source paper ran as follows. The number of nucleated cells in each sample was estimated by amplification of reference gene primers within the assay. To quantify the absolute abundance of each unique TCRbeta CDR3 rearrangement, sequence reads were collapsed and filtered. For each sample, productive Simpson clonality was calculated as the square root of Simpson's diversity index across productive rearrangements. TCRdb limited this immuneACCESS table to in-frame rearrangements with V and J called. A share of clones is missing; checked studies link under half to unresolved V genes, and the rest is unexplained. V and J calls and clone size are as listed in that table; D and trimming were resolved from the DNA. This sample holds a few hundred thousand clones; roughly 77% were observed only once. The top ten constitute around 9.2% of the sample.

Enrolling through a virtual design, the prospective study's participants ranged in age from roughly 18 to 89 years and lived across around 25 United States geographic areas. In the prospective study, cohorts were assigned on the basis of participant-reported clinical history obtained from a screening survey and a study questionnaire. ImmuneRACE Cohort 3 recovered participants were defined by two consecutive negative NP/OP PCR tests, healthcare professional clearance, or symptom resolution. In the prospective study, whole blood, serum and a nasopharyngeal or oropharyngeal swab were collected from each participant by mobile phlebotomists. Additional blood draws and questionnaires over an approximately 2-month period could optionally be provided by prospective study participants. Blood samples from the prospective study were shipped frozen or at room temperature prior to DNA extraction. Including the terminal cysteine and phenylalanine, the CDR3 comprises 14 residues. The only DNA kept is the CDR3, 42 bases in frame from the first base. Unmatched junction bases come to 4, with V trimmed by 0 bases and J by 5 bases. CDR1 and CDR2, per the germline V gene (reference sequence), are SGHKS and YYEKEE.

These data originate in a study of blood T cell repertoires in COVID-19 (dated by TCRdb to between 2020 and 2021). With respect to the entire study: The collaborator samples originated in the United States, Italy and Spain and spanned the acute and convalescent phases of COVID-19. The material from the prospective study consisted of cDNA or gDNA derived from T cells, B-cell-depleted T cells, or PBMCs. The dataset comprised deeply sampled blood TCRbeta repertoires from subjects exposed to, actively infected with, or recovered from COVID-19. The repertoires were made available in a free public database intended to serve as a resource for research on the immune response to SARS-CoV-2. The samples were drawn from the first 160 participants of the ongoing ImmuneRACE study and from about 1,200 subjects provided by 6 global collaborators. Sample metadata almost always included a de-identified subject ID, COVID-19 status, age in years and sex. HLA class I and class II types, where available, came from metadata supplied by the sample provider rather than from assay-based typing. General conclusions and limits of the study: Clinical and demographic metadata were provided uncurated, with the amount varying by source and participant.

This TCR came from a man aged 35-49 years who had recovered from COVID-19. The V gene is TRBV5-5 and the J gene is TRBJ1-2; TRBD1 matches 7 bases in the middle. The sample taken for sequencing was PBMCs or T cells enriched from blood (not recorded which). In nucleotides, the sequence is TGTGCCAGCAGCTTGGGAGGGGGCCCATATGGCTACACCTTC. Its product reads: CASSLGGGPYGYTF.